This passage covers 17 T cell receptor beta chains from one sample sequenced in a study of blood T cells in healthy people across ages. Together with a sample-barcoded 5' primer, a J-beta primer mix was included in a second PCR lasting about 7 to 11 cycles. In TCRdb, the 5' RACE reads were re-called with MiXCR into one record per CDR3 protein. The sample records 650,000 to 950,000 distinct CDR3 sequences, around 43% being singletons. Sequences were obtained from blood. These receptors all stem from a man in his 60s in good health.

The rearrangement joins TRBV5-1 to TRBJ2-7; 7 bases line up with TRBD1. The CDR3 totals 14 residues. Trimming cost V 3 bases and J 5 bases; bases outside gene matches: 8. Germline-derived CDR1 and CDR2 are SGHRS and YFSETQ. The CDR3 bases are TGCGCCAGCAGCTCCCAGGGGGTTATCAACGAGCAGTACTTC. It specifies CASSSQGVINEQYF.

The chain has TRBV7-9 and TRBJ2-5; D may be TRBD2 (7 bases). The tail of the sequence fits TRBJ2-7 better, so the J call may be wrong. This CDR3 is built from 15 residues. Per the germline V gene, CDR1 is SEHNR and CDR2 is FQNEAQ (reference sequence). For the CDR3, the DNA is TGTGCCTCCTCGAGGGGGGGTCTAAACGTCTACGAGCAGTACTTC. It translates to CASSRGGLNVYEQYF.

The CDR3 reads CASSLRTELNYGYTF. CDR3 coding DNA: TGTGCCAGCAGCCTTAGGACAGAACTAAACTATGGCTACACCTTC. V usage is TRBV3-1 and J usage is TRBJ1-2; TRBD1 might be the D (6 bases). Trimming stripped 4 bases from V and 2 bases from J, with 14 bases between. The CDR3 sequence is 15 residues long. Germline V gene sequence: CDR1 LGHDT, CDR2 YNNKEL (reference sequence).

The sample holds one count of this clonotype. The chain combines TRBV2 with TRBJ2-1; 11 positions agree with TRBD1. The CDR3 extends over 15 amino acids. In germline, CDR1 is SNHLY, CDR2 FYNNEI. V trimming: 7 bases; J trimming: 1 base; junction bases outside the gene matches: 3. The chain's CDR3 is CASTGQGGSYNEQFF. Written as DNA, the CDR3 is TGTGCCAGCACGGGACAGGGGGGGTCCTACAATGAGCAGTTCTTC.

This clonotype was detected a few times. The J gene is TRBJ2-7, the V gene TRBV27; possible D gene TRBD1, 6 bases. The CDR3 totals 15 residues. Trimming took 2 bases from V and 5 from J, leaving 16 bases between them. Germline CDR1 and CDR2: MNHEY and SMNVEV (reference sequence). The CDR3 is CASSLTPTGFDEQYF. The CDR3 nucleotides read TGTGCCAGCAGTTTAACCCCTACAGGGTTCGACGAGCAGTACTTC.

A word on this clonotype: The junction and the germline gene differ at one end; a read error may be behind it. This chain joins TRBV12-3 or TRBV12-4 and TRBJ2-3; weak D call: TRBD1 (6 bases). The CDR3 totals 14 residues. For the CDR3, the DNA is TGCGCCAGCAGCTTACAGGGTAGAACAGATACGCAGTATTTT. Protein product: CASSLQGRTDTQYF.

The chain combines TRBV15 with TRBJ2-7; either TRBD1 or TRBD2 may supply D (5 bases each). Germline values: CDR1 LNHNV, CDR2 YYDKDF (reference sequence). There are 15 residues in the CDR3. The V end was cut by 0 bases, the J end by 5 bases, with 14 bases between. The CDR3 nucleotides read TGTGCCACCAGCAGAGATCCGGGACCAACTAACGAGCAGTACTTC. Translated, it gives CATSRDPGPTNEQYF.

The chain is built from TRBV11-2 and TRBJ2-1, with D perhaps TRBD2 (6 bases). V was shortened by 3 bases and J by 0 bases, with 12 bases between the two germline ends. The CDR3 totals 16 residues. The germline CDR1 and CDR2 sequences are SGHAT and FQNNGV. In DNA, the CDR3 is TGTGCCAGCAGCTTGGGCGGGGACCACTCCTACAATGAGCAGTTCTTC. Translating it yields CASSLGGDHSYNEQFF.

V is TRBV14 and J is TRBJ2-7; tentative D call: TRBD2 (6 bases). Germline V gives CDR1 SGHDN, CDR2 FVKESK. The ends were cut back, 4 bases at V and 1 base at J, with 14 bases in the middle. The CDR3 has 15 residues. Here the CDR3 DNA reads TGTGCCAGCAGCCCCCGGCTAGCGCCGTCCTACGAGCAGTACTTC. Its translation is CASSPRLAPSYEQYF.

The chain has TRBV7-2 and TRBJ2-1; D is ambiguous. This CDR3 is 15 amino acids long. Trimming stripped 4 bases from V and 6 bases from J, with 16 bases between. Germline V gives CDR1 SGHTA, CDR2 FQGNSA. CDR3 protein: CASSSRLDWGNEQFF. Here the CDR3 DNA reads TGTGCCAGCAGCTCACGGCTAGACTGGGGCAATGAGCAGTTCTTC.

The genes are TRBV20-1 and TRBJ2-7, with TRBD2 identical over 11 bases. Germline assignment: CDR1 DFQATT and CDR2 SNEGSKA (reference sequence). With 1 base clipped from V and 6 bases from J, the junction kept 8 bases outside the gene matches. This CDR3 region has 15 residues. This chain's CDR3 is CSARVLAGGHCEQYF. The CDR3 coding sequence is TGCAGTGCTAGAGTGTTAGCGGGGGGGCATTGCGAGCAGTACTTC.

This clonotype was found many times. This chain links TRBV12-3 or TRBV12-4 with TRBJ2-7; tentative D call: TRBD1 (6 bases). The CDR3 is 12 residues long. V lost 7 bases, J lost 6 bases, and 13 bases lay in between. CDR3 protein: CASTGTWGEQYF. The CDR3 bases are TGTGCCAGCACCGGGACATGGGGCGAGCAGTACTTC.

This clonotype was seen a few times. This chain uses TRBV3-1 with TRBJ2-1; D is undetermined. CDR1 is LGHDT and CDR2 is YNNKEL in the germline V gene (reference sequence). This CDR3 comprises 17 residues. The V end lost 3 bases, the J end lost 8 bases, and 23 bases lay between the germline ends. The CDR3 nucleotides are TGTGCCAGCAGCCAGGGTCCGGGTACTACCGTTGGTGATGAGCAGTTCTTC. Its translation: CASSQGPGTTVGDEQFF.

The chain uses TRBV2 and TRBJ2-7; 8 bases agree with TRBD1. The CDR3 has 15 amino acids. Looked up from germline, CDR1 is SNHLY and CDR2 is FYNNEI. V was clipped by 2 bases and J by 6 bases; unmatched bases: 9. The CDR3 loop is CASSEMAGGRGEQYF. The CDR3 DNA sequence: TGTGCCAGCAGTGAAATGGCAGGGGGCCGGGGCGAGCAGTACTTC.

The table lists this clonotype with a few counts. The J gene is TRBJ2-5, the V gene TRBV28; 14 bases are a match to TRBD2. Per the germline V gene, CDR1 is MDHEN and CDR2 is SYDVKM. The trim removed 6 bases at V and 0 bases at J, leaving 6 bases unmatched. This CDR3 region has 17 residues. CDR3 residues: CASSWTSGGRYQETQYF. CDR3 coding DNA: TGTGCCAGCAGCTGGACTAGCGGGGGGCGGTACCAAGAGACCCAGTACTTC.

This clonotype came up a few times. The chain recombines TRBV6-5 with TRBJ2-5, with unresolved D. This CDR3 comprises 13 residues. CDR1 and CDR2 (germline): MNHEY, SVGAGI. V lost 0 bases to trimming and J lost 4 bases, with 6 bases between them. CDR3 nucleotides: TGTGCCAGCAGTTACTCCCTCGGAGAGACCCAGTACTTC. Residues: CASSYSLGETQYF.

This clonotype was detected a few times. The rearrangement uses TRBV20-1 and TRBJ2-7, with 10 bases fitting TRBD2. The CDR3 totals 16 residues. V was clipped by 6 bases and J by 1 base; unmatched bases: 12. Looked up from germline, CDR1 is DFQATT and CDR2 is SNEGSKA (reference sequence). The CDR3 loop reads CSATNPSGGQSYEQYF. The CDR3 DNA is TGCAGTGCCACGAATCCTAGCGGGGGACAGTCCTACGAGCAGTACTTC.